This entry lists 8 T cell receptor beta chains sequenced from one sample in a study of cytomegalovirus exposure and HLA in healthy donors. The PCR used 60 Vbeta and 13 Jbeta primers. Sequenced by immunoSEQ multiplex PCR; TCRdb stores in-frame clones only, minus some. In the table there are about 180,000 clones, over 70% of which are singletons. Sequencing was performed on PBMCs. The receptors stem from a man aged 25-45 years in good health and CMV-seropositive.

This clone has a handful of counts. This sequence joins TRBV27 and TRBJ1-6; D may be TRBD1 (5 bases). CDR1 is MNHEY and CDR2 is SMNVEV in the germline V gene (reference sequence). This CDR3 contains 13 residues. V was cut by 8 bases and J by 9 bases, with 14 bases left in between. In nucleotides, the CDR3 is TGTGCCAGCGGTGTTGGGGGGGGTTCACCCCTCCACTTT. This gives the protein CASGVGGGSPLHF.

The gene calls are TRBV5-4 and TRBJ2-2; TRBD2 matches at 8 bases. CDR3 length: 15 residues. The J segment lost 5 bases and the V segment lost 4 bases, leaving 7 bases of the junction unmatched. Germline V CDR1 and CDR2: SGHNT, YYREEE (reference sequence). The CDR3 DNA is TGTGCCAGCAGCGGAGCGGGAGTGCGGACCGGGGAGCTGTTTTTT. Translation gives CASSGAGVRTGELFF.

CDR3 sequence reads: CASSVVEGAYGYTF. CDR3 DNA sequence: TGTGCCAGCAGCGTAGTGGAGGGAGCCTATGGCTACACCTTC. The gene calls are TRBV9 and TRBJ1-2; D gene uncertain. Germline loops: CDR1 SGDLS, CDR2 YYNGEE. The CDR3 is 14 residues long. Trimming left V 0 bases short and J 4 bases short, with 10 bases between.

This clone came up once. An end of the junction differs from the germline gene, which may be a read error. The chain combines TRBV5-1 with TRBJ1-1; no reliable D call. The length of the CDR3 is 14 residues. Germline loops: CDR1 SGHRS, CDR2 YFSETQ. The DNA of the CDR3 is TGCGCCGGCAGCTTGGCCCCGGGGTTCACTGAAGCTTTCTTT. Translated: CAGSLAPGFTEAFF.

This clone was counted a few times. The V call is TRBV6-5, the J call TRBJ2-7, with a tentative D call TRBD1 (5 bases). Trimming removed 7 bases from V and 6 bases from J, with 10 bases in between. Looked up from germline, CDR1 is MNHEY and CDR2 is SVGAGI. This CDR3 contains 11 residues. As DNA, the CDR3 is TGTGCCAGCACCCAAGGGGTCGAGCAGTACTTC. Encoded protein: CASTQGVEQYF.

The chain uses TRBV5-4 and TRBJ1-2, with TRBD1 matching 8 bases. Germline CDR1 and CDR2: SGHNT and YYREEE (reference sequence). The CDR3 spans 14 residues. V lost 4 bases to trimming and J lost 3 bases; unmatched junction nucleotides: 5. The CDR3 DNA reads as TGTGCCAGCAGCGCTCAGACAGGGGACTATGGCTACACCTTC. As protein: CASSAQTGDYGYTF.

The V call is TRBV9, the J call TRBJ1-2; the match to TRBD1 covers 12 bases. J lost 4 bases, V lost 6 bases, and 10 bases had no gene match. Germline lookup yields CDR1 SGDLS and CDR2 YYNGEE. This CDR3 region has 16 residues. This CDR3 is CASKKGQGARGYGYTF. CDR3 sequence (DNA): TGTGCCAGCAAAAAGGGACAGGGGGCGCGAGGCTATGGCTACACCTTC.

This chain connects TRBV10-1 to TRBJ2-5; D might be TRBD1 (5 bases). Trimming took off 3 bases at V and 1 base at J, with 12 bases between the two ends. The CDR3 is made up of 15 amino acids. Germline V CDR1 and CDR2: WNHNN, SYGVQD (reference sequence). The CDR3 spells CASSDRDSVQETQYF. The CDR3 DNA follows: TGCGCCAGCAGTGACCGCGACAGCGTCCAAGAGACCCAGTACTTC.